What follows is one TCR beta chain and its context. Its antigen is unidentified. The data are from a study of T cell repertoires in cytomegalovirus infection. Background on the study: Both recently identified HLA-C-restricted and well-studied HLA-B-restricted CMV epitopes were used in the study. From public TCR beta signatures came an indication of both CMV infection and matching HLA type.

CDR1 and CDR2 (germline): SGHTA, FQGNSA. The CDR3 has 14 residues. The J segment lost 7 bases and the V segment lost 4 bases, leaving 5 bases of the junction unmatched. TCRdb recomputed calls from the reads with MiXCR, one row per CDR3 protein. Among approximately 730,000 distinct CDR3 sequences, about 28% were seen once, and the ten largest hold less than 15%. The sequences come from cultured CD8+ T cells from PBMCs, collected from culture after CMV antigen stimulation. The source of this sequence is a human donor in good health (CMV status not recorded). Some clones in this sample may be carry-over from other donors' samples. J is TRBJ2-7 and V is TRBV7-2; 12 positions match TRBD1. Written as DNA, the CDR3 is TGTGCCAGCAGCTCGGGACAGGGGGCTTGGGAGCAGTACGTC. It is translated as CASSSGQGAWEQYV.